The rows below give T cell receptor beta chains drawn from one sample of a study of beta chain features in type 1 diabetes. The data were produced by immunoSEQ multiplex PCR, yet TCRdb's version contains in-frame clones alone and is incomplete. The profile shows a few hundred thousand clones, approximately 13% of them singletons. Specimen: naive CD4+ T cells from blood. The receptor set was obtained from a young woman with type 1 diabetes. Both conserved end residues are part of each CDR3. The D gene is left open where the match is weak. The size of a clone is reported for some rows only, either as once, few or many, or as a class for expanded clones.

j_call | v_call | clone_size | d_call | cdr3_aa | cdr3_nt
TRBJ1-2 | TRBV29-1 | NA | NA | CSVVWQGLYGYTF | TGCAGCGTTGTTTGGCAGGGCCTCTATGGCTACACCTTC
TRBJ2-2 | TRBV7-8 | few | NA | CASSYRLNTGELFF | TGTGCCAGCTCGTACAGGCTTAACACCGGGGAGCTGTTTTTT
TRBJ2-1 | TRBV27 | few | NA | CASSLWGESLYEQFF | TGTGCCAGCAGTTTATGGGGGGAGAGTCTCTATGAGCAGTTCTTC
TRBJ2-1 | TRBV4-1 | NA | NA | CASSQVIASNEQFF | TGCGCCAGCAGCCAAGTAATTGCCAGCAATGAGCAGTTCTTC
TRBJ2-7 | TRBV4-1 | few | TRBD2 | CASSPLSSGSSYEQYF | TGCGCCAGCAGCCCCCTGTCTAGCGGGAGTTCCTACGAGCAGTACTTC
TRBJ2-6 | TRBV5-4 | few | NA | CASSRRTLSSGANVLTF | TGTGCCAGCAGCCGACGGACACTAAGCTCTGGGGCCAACGTCCTGACTTTC
TRBJ2-5 | TRBV11-3 | NA | TRBD1 | CASSLGQGQETQYF | TGTGCCAGCAGCTTAGGACAGGGACAAGAGACCCAGTACTTC
TRBJ2-3 | TRBV2 | few | NA | CASPAGAFTDTQYF | TGTGCCAGCCCCGCCGGAGCTTTCACAGATACGCAGTATTTT
TRBJ2-5 | TRBV11-2 | NA | NA | CASSFRVVQETQYF | TGTGCCAGCAGCTTTCGGGTAGTACAAGAGACCCAGTACTTC
TRBJ2-6 | TRBV25-1 | NA | NA | CASSESISGANVLTF | TGTGCCAGCAGTGAATCTATCTCTGGGGCCAACGTCCTGACTTTC
TRBJ2-5 | TRBV6-6 | few | NA | CASSLAGQTQYF | TGTGCCAGCAGTCTCGCGGGACAGACCCAGTACTTC
TRBJ2-1 | TRBV19 | NA | TRBD2 | CASRWTSGTSEQFF | TGTGCCAGTAGATGGACTAGCGGGACATCGGAGCAGTTCTTC
TRBJ2-3 | TRBV5-1 | few | TRBD2 | CASSLGTSVTDTQYF | TGCGCCAGCAGCTTGGGGACTAGCGTAACAGATACGCAGTATTTT
TRBJ2-5 | TRBV13 | few | TRBD1 | CASTRQGGETQYF | TGTGCCAGCACCCGACAGGGTGGAGAGACCCAGTACTTC
TRBJ1-5 | TRBV28 | NA | NA | CASRRSNQPQHF | TGTGCCAGCAGGAGGAGCAATCAGCCCCAGCATTTT
TRBJ2-3 | TRBV14 | NA | TRBD1 | CASSKTSGTGRTDTQYF | TGTGCCAGCAGCAAAACCTCCGGGACAGGGCGGACAGATACGCAGTATTTT
TRBJ2-7 | TRBV28 | few | TRBD1 | CASSFSRTGTYEQYF | TGTGCCAGCAGTTTCTCTAGGACAGGGACCTACGAGCAGTACTTC
TRBJ2-3 | TRBV5-4 | NA | TRBD1 | CASSGTGGTDTQYF | TGTGCCAGCAGCGGGACAGGGGGCACAGATACGCAGTATTTT
TRBJ2-5 | TRBV5-1 | NA | NA | CASKAGGETQYF | TGCGCCAGCAAAGCCGGGGGAGAGACCCAGTACTTC
TRBJ2-7 | TRBV6-5 | NA | NA | CASSYGTYEQYF | TGTGCCAGCAGTTACGGCACCTACGAGCAGTACTTC
TRBJ2-1 | TRBV7-2 | few | TRBD2 | CASSKGGTSGFWQPGEQFF | TGTGCCAGCAGCAAAGGTGGGACTAGCGGGTTTTGGCAACCCGGGGAGCAGTTCTTC
TRBJ2-5 | TRBV5-1 | NA | NA | CASSGGTVQETQYF | TGCGCCAGCAGCGGAGGGACAGTTCAAGAGACCCAGTACTTC
TRBJ2-5 | TRBV27 | NA | NA | CASSKAGYEETQYF | TGTGCCAGCAGTAAGGCGGGTTATGAAGAGACCCAGTACTTC
TRBJ2-3 | TRBV5-1 | few | NA | CASSLGALDTQYF | TGCGCCAGCAGCTTGGGGGCACTAGATACGCAGTATTTT
TRBJ2-7 | TRBV28 | NA | NA | CASRRDISYEQYF | TGTGCCAGTCGTCGGGACATAAGCTACGAGCAGTACTTC
TRBJ1-1 | TRBV5-1 | NA | TRBD1 | CASSGGTGNTEAFF | TGCGCCAGCAGCGGGGGGACAGGGAACACTGAAGCTTTCTTT
TRBJ1-2 | TRBV30 | NA | NA | CAWSKIGGDGYTF | TGTGCCTGGAGCAAGATCGGCGGGGATGGCTACACCTTC
TRBJ2-5 | TRBV29-1 | NA | NA | CSVTQRLKETQYF | TGCAGCGTTACTCAACGACTGAAAGAGACCCAGTACTTC
TRBJ2-2 | TRBV18 | NA | TRBD2 | CASSPIPTSVDGELFF | TGTGCCAGCTCACCAATTCCGACTAGCGTGGACGGGGAGCTGTTTTTT
TRBJ1-1 | TRBV18 | NA | NA | CASSPLQDTEAFF | TGTGCCAGCTCACCGCTGCAGGACACTGAAGCTTTCTTT
TRBJ1-2 | TRBV27 | NA | NA | CASSLNGVNYGYTF | TGTGCCAGCAGTTTGAACGGGGTTAACTATGGCTACACCTTC
TRBJ1-2 | TRBV5-4 | NA | NA | CASSRQIYGYTF | TGTGCCAGCAGCCGACAGATTTATGGCTACACCTTC
TRBJ2-5 | TRBV2 | NA | NA | CASKEGRLAETQYF | TGTGCCAGCAAGGAGGGGAGGCTAGCGGAGACCCAGTACTTC
TRBJ2-3 | TRBV30 | NA | NA | CAWSIGGSRDTQYF | TGTGCCTGGAGTATAGGAGGGAGTAGGGATACGCAGTATTTT
TRBJ2-3 | TRBV5-1 | few | TRBD2 | CASSREAGAFTDTQYF | TGCGCCAGCAGTAGGGAGGCGGGAGCTTTCACAGATACGCAGTATTTT
TRBJ1-1 | TRBV19 | NA | NA | CASSILEVNTEAFF | TGTGCCAGTAGTATTCTTGAGGTGAACACTGAAGCTTTCTTT
TRBJ2-1 | TRBV18 | NA | NA | CASSPLERNEQFF | TGTGCCAGCTCACCCCTAGAGAGGAATGAGCAGTTCTTC
TRBJ1-5 | TRBV30 | NA | TRBD1 | CAWRRGKGQGAHQPQHF | TGTGCCTGGAGGAGGGGAAAAGGACAGGGGGCCCATCAGCCCCAGCATTTT
TRBJ2-7 | TRBV6-6 | few | TRBD1 | CATHRTGGPYEQYF | TGTGCCACCCACCGGACAGGGGGCCCCTACGAGCAGTACTTC
TRBJ2-1 | TRBV7-2 | NA | TRBD2 | CASSPGTSGDNEQFF | TGTGCCAGCAGCCCAGGGACTAGCGGAGACAATGAGCAGTTCTTC
TRBJ2-1 | TRBV2 | NA | TRBD2 | CASRLGLAGAYNEQFF | TGTGCCAGCCGATTGGGGTTAGCGGGAGCCTACAATGAGCAGTTCTTC
TRBJ1-2 | TRBV2 | few | TRBD1 | CASSRPGGPDYGYTF | TGTGCCAGCAGCCGCCCAGGGGGCCCGGACTATGGCTACACCTTC
TRBJ2-1 | TRBV6-6 | few | TRBD1 | CASRPTGSLSYNEQFF | TGTGCCAGCAGGCCGACAGGGTCCCTCTCCTACAATGAGCAGTTCTTC
TRBJ2-2 | TRBV6-6 | few | TRBD1 | CASSSQGARGELFF | TGTGCCAGCAGTTCTCAGGGGGCCCGGGGGGAGCTGTTTTTT
TRBJ1-4 | TRBV28 | few | TRBD1 | CASSLPQGSGEKLFF | TGTGCCAGCAGTTTACCACAGGGGAGCGGGGAAAAACTGTTTTTT
TRBJ2-7 | TRBV14 | NA | TRBD2 | CASSQGVQREGSYEQYF | TGTGCCAGCAGCCAAGGGGTCCAGCGGGAGGGCTCCTACGAGCAGTACTTC
TRBJ1-5 | TRBV29-1 | NA | NA | CSVAYRSGQPQHF | TGCAGCGTCGCATACAGGTCGGGTCAGCCCCAGCATTTT
TRBJ1-5 | TRBV4-3 | few | NA | CASSQVGGQPQHF | TGCGCCAGCAGCCAAGTTGGAGGTCAGCCCCAGCATTTT
TRBJ2-5 | TRBV30 | once | NA | CAWSGTGLRQETQYF | TGTGCCTGGAGTGGTACGGGTCTTCGTCAAGAGACCCAGTACTTC
TRBJ1-1 | TRBV6-5 | NA | NA | CASSYSRPGRGTEAFF | TGTGCCAGCAGTTACAGTCGACCGGGGAGGGGCACTGAAGCTTTCTTT
TRBJ2-2 | TRBV5-1 | few | TRBD1 | CASSSLDRAAGELFF | TGCGCCAGCAGCTCCCTGGACAGGGCGGCCGGGGAGCTGTTTTTT
TRBJ2-3 | TRBV11-3 | few | TRBD2 | CASSLGLAGVLDTQYF | TGTGCCAGCAGCTTAGGGCTAGCGGGAGTCTTAGATACGCAGTATTTT
TRBJ1-1 | TRBV4-3 | few | NA | CASSQDALPGNTEAFF | TGCGCCAGCAGCCAAGATGCCCTGCCAGGGAACACTGAAGCTTTCTTT
TRBJ1-5 | TRBV30 | few | TRBD1 | CAWSAEIGTGVSQHF | TGTGCCTGGAGCGCAGAAATCGGGACAGGCGTTTCCCAGCATTTT
TRBJ1-2 | TRBV7-2 | NA | TRBD1 | CASSLSGTGVTYTF | TGTGCCAGCAGCTTAAGTGGGACAGGGGTCACCTACACCTTC
TRBJ2-5 | TRBV11-2 | few | NA | CASTSQETQYF | TGTGCCAGCACCTCCCAAGAGACCCAGTACTTC
TRBJ1-2 | TRBV27 | few | TRBD1 | CASSSWDSNYGYTF | TGTGCCAGCAGTTCTTGGGACAGCAACTATGGCTACACCTTC
TRBJ2-3 | TRBV5-1 | few | NA | CASSLLSGSSTDTQYF | TGCGCCAGCAGCTTGCTAAGCGGATCTAGCACAGATACGCAGTATTTT
TRBJ2-5 | TRBV4-1 | NA | NA | CASSQDFDSKETQYF | TGCGCCAGCAGCCAAGATTTCGACAGTAAAGAGACCCAGTACTTC